Each of the 29 T cell receptor beta chains below was sequenced from the same sample in a study of EBV T-cell therapy then PD-1 blockade in nasopharyngeal carcinoma (dated by TCRdb to the early 2020s). To prepare the library, the immunoSEQ multiplex PCR assay was applied. TCRdb obtained this table from immuneACCESS and retained in-frame rearrangements with V and J assigned. These tables miss some clones; where compared with another copy, unresolved V genes account for less than half of the shortfall, and the remainder is unexplained. The sample table contains more than 20,000 clones; only one count was recorded for 82% of them. The ten largest clones add up to 24% of the sample. These receptors are not linked to any known antigen. The sample's treatment or condition, from its label and the paper: AdE1-LMPpoly-expanded autologous EBV-specific T-cell therapy followed by anti-PD-1 nivolumab. Sequenced here: CD8+ T cells from blood, sampled at day -245 from a patient whose treatment included autologous EBV-specific T cells and nivolumab. These receptors originate from a man in his forties or fifties with nasopharyngeal carcinoma.

This CDR3 is CASSQEGLRDRGIMVVAKNIQYF. The CDR3 bases are TGTGCCAGCAGCCAAGAGGGGTTAAGAGACAGGGGGATTATGGTAGTGGCCAAAAACATTCAGTACTTC. The V call is TRBV3-1 (or the pseudogene TRBV3-2), the J call TRBJ2-4; TRBD1 agrees at 9 bases. The V gene's germline CDR1 is LGHDT and CDR2 YNNKEL (reference sequence). J gave up 1 base and V 0 bases, and 22 bases lay outside the gene matches. The CDR3 consists of 23 residues.

The chain uses TRBV6-2 or TRBV6-3 and TRBJ1-1, with D tentatively TRBD1 (5 bases). From germline, CDR1 is MNHEY and CDR2 SVGEGT. V was clipped by 1 base and J by 11 bases, with 17 bases between them. The CDR3 totals 14 residues. The CDR3 loop is CASSYFAGSGDAFF. The CDR3 DNA reads as TGTGCCAGCAGTTACTTTGCGGGCTCGGGGGACGCTTTCTTT.

This clone has more than one count but fewer than ten. V usage is TRBV7-7 and J usage is TRBJ2-5, with 7 bases aligning to TRBD1. Germline V gene sequence: CDR1 SSHAT, CDR2 FNYEAQ (reference sequence). This CDR3 has 15 residues. Trimming removed 5 bases from V and 4 bases from J; junction bases left unmatched: 10. CDR3 in DNA: TGTGCCAGCAGCCATGCGTATCGGGACAGAGAGACCCAGTACTTC. Its translation is CASSHAYRDRETQYF.

In nucleotides, the CDR3 is TGTGCCAGCAGCCATCGACAGGGAACCAAAAACATTCAGTACTTC. Its translation is CASSHRQGTKNIQYF. The chain carries TRBV7-9 and TRBJ2-4; 7 bases are a match to TRBD1. V shed 5 bases, J shed 2 bases, and the junction held 6 bases outside the gene matches. The CDR3 totals 15 residues. Germline-derived CDR1 and CDR2 are SEHNR and FQNEAQ (reference sequence).

The chain carries TRBV6-6 and TRBJ2-6; 10 bases fit TRBD1. V gave up 5 bases and J gave up 0 bases; unmatched junction bases: 10. The germline V gene encodes CDR1 MNHNY and CDR2 SVGAGI (reference sequence). This CDR3 has 19 amino acids. CDR3 sequence (DNA): TGTGCCAGCAGTCCCGCGGGACAGGGGATTCCCTCTGGGGCCAACGTCCTGACTTTC. This encodes CASSPAGQGIPSGANVLTF.

The rearrangement joins TRBV6-6 to TRBJ1-1; 9 bases are a match to TRBD1. V was clipped by 2 bases and J by 0 bases; unmatched bases: 4. The CDR3 totals 16 residues. Germline V gene data show CDR1 as MNHNY and CDR2 as SVGAGI (reference sequence). CDR3 nucleotides: TGTGCCAGCAGTTACAGTAGGACAGGGGTGAACACTGAAGCTTTCTTT. Translating it yields CASSYSRTGVNTEAFF.

The genes are TRBV29-1 and TRBJ1-2; possibly TRBD1 for D (5 bases). Germline V gene data show CDR1 as SQVTM and CDR2 as ANQGSEA. The CDR3 is made up of 14 amino acids. V lost 4 bases to trimming and J lost 6 bases, with 18 bases between them. CDR3 nucleotide sequence: TGCAGCGTTGGCCGGGACGGCCCTTCGCATGGCTACACCTTC. As protein: CSVGRDGPSHGYTF.

The rearrangement joins TRBV7-6 to TRBJ2-7, with D perhaps TRBD1 (5 bases). The CDR3 contains 13 residues. CDR1 is SGHVS, CDR2 FNYEAQ, per germline. V gave up 5 bases and J gave up 2 bases, with 10 bases separating them. In nucleotides, the CDR3 is TGTGCCAGCAGCCCCGCGACAGCCTACGAGCAGTACTTC. Its translation: CASSPATAYEQYF. Full variable domain (outside the CDR3, taken from reference TRBV7-6 and TRBJ2-7): GAGVSQSPRYKVTKRGQDVALRCDPISGHVSLYWYRQALGQGPEFLTYFNYEAQQDKSGLPNDRFSAERPEGSISTLTIQRTEQRDSAMYRCASSPATAYEQYFGPGTRLTVT.

The rearrangement uses TRBV9 and TRBJ2-7; no clear D. The germline V gene has CDR1 SGDLS and CDR2 YYNGEE. V shed 3 bases and J shed 4 bases, with 8 bases lying between them. The CDR3 is 12 amino acids. Here the CDR3 reads CASSAGEYEQYF. In DNA form, the CDR3 reads TGTGCCAGCAGCGCCGGCGAATACGAGCAGTACTTC.

The chain has TRBV14 and TRBJ1-4, with 7 bases matching TRBD1. V was clipped by 1 base and J by 8 bases; unmatched bases: 25. The CDR3 has 21 amino acids. The germline gives CDR1 SGHDN, CDR2 FVKESK. The DNA for the CDR3 is TGTGCCAGCAGCCAAGCTCCTCTCTCCGAGTTCACTACAGGGGAAAGAGAAAAACTGTTTTTT. Encoded protein: CASSQAPLSEFTTGEREKLFF.

This rearrangement joins TRBV6-5 to TRBJ1-6; no clear D gene. Germline CDR1 is MNHEY and CDR2 is SVGAGI. This CDR3 comprises 13 residues. Between the trimmed V and J ends, which lost 4 bases and 8 bases, there was a span of 9 bases. The CDR3 region has the DNA TGTGCCAGCAGTTCCCAAGGGTATTCACCCCTCCACTTT. Amino acid sequence: CASSSQGYSPLHF.

This chain uses TRBV6-2 or TRBV6-3 with TRBJ2-3; 10 positions agree with TRBD2. The CDR3 is made up of 18 amino acids. The germline CDR1 and CDR2 sequences are MNHEY and SVGEGT. V shed 0 bases and J 0 bases; nucleotides not matched to a gene: 6. CDR3 nucleotides: TGTGCCAGCAGTTACTCGATCCTAGCGGGAGTTAGCACAGATACGCAGTATTTT. Translation: CASSYSILAGVSTDTQYF.

This clone has more than one count but fewer than ten. The chain combines TRBV5-4 with TRBJ2-5; D not resolved. Germline V lookup: CDR1 SGHNT, CDR2 YYREEE (reference sequence). The length of the CDR3 is 11 residues. V lost 4 bases, J lost 5 bases, and 6 bases lay in between. CDR3 sequence (DNA): TGTGCCAGCAGCATAGGGGAGACCCAGTACTTC. As protein: CASSIGETQYF.

The rearrangement uses TRBV14 and TRBJ1-6; no clear D. This CDR3 spans 13 amino acids. The V and J ends lost 0 bases and 16 bases respectively, with 13 bases between them. Germline-derived CDR1 and CDR2 are SGHDN and FVKESK. This CDR3 reads CASSQDPPWLLHF. The CDR3 region has the DNA TGTGCCAGCAGCCAAGATCCTCCGTGGCTACTCCACTTT.

This clone was detected ten times or more. The CDR3 DNA reads as TGTGCCAGCAGCGTAGTCTTGGGAGAGACCCAGTACTTC. Protein sequence: CASSVVLGETQYF. The rearrangement uses TRBV9 and TRBJ2-5; D is ambiguous. The CDR3 has 13 amino acids. V gave up 0 bases and J gave up 4 bases, with 7 bases separating them. From germline, CDR1 is SGDLS and CDR2 YYNGEE.

This CDR3 reads CSASPGQDYNEQFF. CDR3 sequence (DNA): TGCAGTGCTAGTCCCGGACAGGACTACAATGAGCAGTTCTTC. J is TRBJ2-1 and V is TRBV20-1; 7 positions agree with TRBD1. This CDR3 region has 14 residues. V lost 3 bases, J lost 3 bases, and 5 bases stayed unmatched. CDR1 is DFQATT, CDR2 SNEGSKA, per germline (reference sequence).

The chain couples TRBV6-5 to TRBJ2-2; D may match TRBD1 or TRBD2 (5 bases each). Germline V gene data show CDR1 as MNHEY and CDR2 as SVGAGI. Trimming took 6 bases from V and 5 from J, leaving 16 bases between them. The CDR3 covers 15 residues. The DNA of the CDR3 is TGTGCCAGCAGCGAGGTGGCAGGGACGACCGGGGAGCTGTTTTTT. Encoded protein: CASSEVAGTTGELFF.

This clone is categorized as medium-sized. The chain recombines TRBV6-2 or TRBV6-3 with TRBJ1-6, with TRBD1 matching over 7 bases. From germline, CDR1 is MNHEY and CDR2 SVGEGT. The CDR3 sequence is 16 residues long. V gave up 4 bases and J gave up 7 bases; unmatched junction bases: 10. The DNA for the CDR3 is TGTGCCAGCAGTTTTTTGTACAGGGGTAGAAATTCACCCCTCCACTTT. Its protein is CASSFLYRGRNSPLHF.

CDR3: CASSQEVYSNQPQHF. The CDR3, as DNA: TGCGCCAGCAGCCAAGAGGTTTATAGCAATCAGCCCCAGCATTTT. V is TRBV4-3 and J is TRBJ1-5; D gene ambiguous. Germline CDR1 is LGHNA and CDR2 is YSLEER. The V gene lost 0 bases and the J gene lost 0 bases, with 6 bases spanning the gap. This CDR3 spans 15 amino acids.

The chain has TRBV6-6 and TRBJ1-5; TRBD1 matches at 7 bases. V lost 5 bases and J lost 6; bases outside the gene matches: 10. From germline, CDR1 is MNHNY and CDR2 SVGAGI (reference sequence). The CDR3 has 15 residues. As DNA, the CDR3 is TGTGCCAGCAGTCGAGACAGGGCGGGAGGTCAGCCCCAGCATTTT. Translation: CASSRDRAGGQPQHF.

The chain is built from TRBV6-5 and TRBJ2-2, with 8 bases fitting TRBD2. The CDR3 consists of 14 residues. In germline, CDR1 is MNHEY, CDR2 SVGAGI. V shed 6 bases and J 3 bases; nucleotides not matched to a gene: 3. The CDR3 reads CASRPGGDTGELFF. CDR3 sequence (DNA): TGTGCCAGCAGACCGGGGGGGGACACCGGGGAGCTGTTTTTT.

The chain couples TRBV28 to TRBJ1-2; a possible D gene is TRBD1 (6 bases). The CDR3 is made up of 13 amino acids. In germline, CDR1 is MDHEN, CDR2 SYDVKM. V gave up 6 bases and J gave up 8 bases, with 16 bases separating them. CDR3 loop: CASSRTGLSGYTF. The DNA of the CDR3 is TGTGCCAGCAGCAGAACAGGGTTGTCGGGCTACACCTTC.

The chain combines TRBV6-5 with TRBJ2-2, with 10 nucleotides matching TRBD1. Germline CDR1 MNHEY, CDR2 SVGAGI. CDR3 length: 16 residues. The trim removed 4 bases at V and 7 bases at J, leaving 9 bases unmatched. The CDR3, as DNA: TGTGCCAGCAGTTCCCCCGGGACAGGGGATATCGGGGAGCTGTTTTTT. As protein: CASSSPGTGDIGELFF.

The J gene is TRBJ2-1, the V gene TRBV24-1; D is tentatively TRBD1 or TRBD2 (5 bases each). Germline CDR1 reads KGHDR; CDR2 reads SFDVKD. Trimming left V 1 base short and J 5 bases short, with 8 bases between. This CDR3 contains 14 residues. CDR3 nucleotides: TGTGCCACCAGTGATTTCTGGGGGAACAATGAGCAGTTCTTC. It encodes CATSDFWGNNEQFF.

V gene TRBV5-5 combines with J gene TRBJ2-7; D is uncertain. CDR1 is SGHKS and CDR2 is YYEKEE in the germline V gene (reference sequence). The CDR3 covers 13 residues. V shed 4 bases and J shed 0 bases, with 8 bases lying between them. The CDR3 here is CASSPESSYEQYF. The DNA for the CDR3 is TGTGCCAGCAGCCCGGAGAGCTCCTACGAGCAGTACTTC.

This clone was picked up one time. The chain links TRBV9 to TRBJ2-7, with D possibly matching TRBD2 (7 bases). V lost 4 bases and J lost 2, with 13 bases in between. CDR1 SGDLS and CDR2 YYNGEE come from the germline V gene. This CDR3 is 14 amino acids long. CDR3 in amino acids: CASSLGGPTYEQYF. The DNA of the CDR3 is TGTGCCAGCAGCCTGGGGGGGCCCACCTACGAGCAGTACTTC.

Comments on this clone: A read error may be the cause here, since a much bigger clone is one base away. This chain joins TRBV24-1 and TRBJ2-3; D unclear. The V and J ends lost 2 bases and 2 bases respectively, with 10 bases between them. Germline-derived CDR1 and CDR2 are KGHDR and SFDVKD. There are 15 residues in the CDR3. CDR3 protein: CATSDWSGSTDTQYF. As DNA, the CDR3 is TGTGCCACCAGTGATTGGTCAGGATCCACAGATACGCAGTATTTT.

The table lists this clone with a count of one. The V and J genes are TRBV4-3 and TRBJ2-5, with D maybe TRBD2 (6 bases). The CDR3 has 14 amino acids. Germline CDR1 and CDR2: LGHNA and YSLEER. V lost 1 base to trimming and J lost 5 bases, with 11 bases between them. The CDR3 loop is CASSQGTAGETQYF. The CDR3 coding sequence is TGCGCCAGCAGCCAAGGGACTGCGGGGGAGACCCAGTACTTC.

The chain has TRBV20-1 and TRBJ2-3; 14 bases are shared with TRBD2. Trimming removed 3 bases from V and 0 bases from J; junction bases left unmatched: 8. The germline CDR1 and CDR2 sequences are DFQATT and SNEGSKA (reference sequence). The CDR3 totals 18 residues. CDR3 nucleotide sequence: TGCAGTGCTAGTGATGGGACTAGCGGGGGATGGAGCACAGATACGCAGTATTTT. As protein: CSASDGTSGGWSTDTQYF.